This is a list of T cell receptor beta chains from one sample in a study of blood T cell repertoires in COVID-19. The table came from immunoSEQ multiplex PCR; TCRdb's copy has only in-frame clones and leaves some out. Among fewer than 300,000 clones listed, around 90% were seen once. Sequencing was carried out using PBMCs or T cells enriched from blood (not recorded which). These receptors were taken from a woman aged 25 to 39 who had recovered from COVID-19. The CDR3 runs from the conserved cysteine through the conserved F or W. A D gene is named only where the DNA matches it firmly.

j_call v_call d_call cdr3_aa
TRBJ1-2 TRBV19 - CASSIDLRDIIYGYTF
TRBJ1-5 TRBV6-2/TRBV6-3 - CASSFPGDYQPQHF
TRBJ2-1 TRBV4-3 TRBD2 CASSLRTSGRMAYNEQFF
TRBJ2-2 TRBV3-1/TRBV3-2 TRBD2 CASSQSSGPRCTGELFF
TRBJ2-3 TRBV7-9 - CASSSLGGAKPDTQYF
TRBJ1-2 TRBV19 TRBD1 CASSIGTDHGYTF
TRBJ1-4 TRBV15 - CATSREGATGTNEKLFF
TRBJ2-1 TRBV6-2/TRBV6-3 - CASSLDSSSYNEQFF
TRBJ1-6 TRBV28 TRBD1 CASSLTGAYNSPLHF
TRBJ2-5 TRBV4-1 - CASSLGQQQETQYF
TRBJ2-7 TRBV11-2 TRBD2 CASSYQKTSGPPGEYF
TRBJ1-6 TRBV21-1 - CASSKALKTRQTSYNSPLHF
TRBJ2-2 TRBV10-3 - CAISEWRGDTGELFF
TRBJ1-1 TRBV18 - CASSPTTMNTEAFF
TRBJ2-1 TRBV7-2 - CASSLGITGTRSSEQFF
TRBJ1-6 TRBV3-1/TRBV3-2 TRBD1 CASSLPTGRGSPLHF
TRBJ2-1 TRBV5-1 TRBD2 CASSHSSGKNSYNEQFF
TRBJ2-5 TRBV5-1 TRBD2 CASSLLAAETQYF
TRBJ2-1 TRBV7-9 TRBD2 CASSPRSGRRNEQFF
TRBJ2-5 TRBV3-1/TRBV3-2 - CASSQGFAGLKETQYF
TRBJ2-5 TRBV19 - CASSLLGTQLGETQYF
TRBJ1-1 TRBV7-9 - CASSSSDIFAFF
TRBJ2-1 TRBV28 - CASKVGGIVNEQFF
TRBJ2-2 TRBV2 - CASSIWAGGELFF
TRBJ2-7 TRBV9 - CASSPRESYEQYF
TRBJ2-7 TRBV6-5 TRBD2 CASREGLIYEQYF
TRBJ2-5 TRBV19 TRBD2 CASSLASGREETQYF
TRBJ1-4 TRBV30 - CAWSVHDRTREKLFF
TRBJ1-3 TRBV12-3/TRBV12-4 - CASSPGFGNTIYF
TRBJ1-2 TRBV18 - CASSPRRSGDTPNYGYTF
TRBJ1-2 TRBV2 TRBD1 CASRRGTGGNGYTF
TRBJ2-1 TRBV28 - CASSLLYNEQFF
TRBJ2-1 TRBV30 TRBD2 CACRLAGGFSEQFF
TRBJ2-3 TRBV13 TRBD2 CASSEGLAGGPGTDTQYF
TRBJ2-5 TRBV20-1 TRBD2 CSVPGGETQYF
TRBJ2-7 TRBV11-3 - CASSLTGDYEQYF
TRBJ2-7 TRBV27 TRBD1 CASSQTGTGGYEQYF
TRBJ2-3 TRBV6-2/TRBV6-3 TRBD2 CASSYSILAGGRTDTQYF